These 14 T cell receptor beta chains originate from one sample sequenced in a study of blood T cells in healthy people across ages. A J-beta primer mix and a sample-barcoded 5' primer were used in a second PCR of about 7 to 12 cycles. TCRdb analysed the 5' RACE reads with MiXCR anew, one entry per CDR3 protein. The sample yields 650,000 to 950,000 distinct CDR3 sequences, approximately 48% seen once. Material for sequencing was blood. The receptors originated from a man between 60 and 70 years old in good health.

A few counts support this clonotype. The chain employs TRBV20-1 and TRBJ1-5; 8 positions agree with TRBD1. V dropped 0 bases and J dropped 2; count of bases not matched to a gene: 9. The germline V gene has CDR1 DFQATT and CDR2 SNEGSKA (reference sequence). This CDR3 contains 17 residues. The CDR3 sequence is CSAREAGGAPGNQPQHF. The CDR3 region has the DNA TGCAGTGCTAGAGAGGCAGGGGGCGCCCCGGGCAATCAGCCCCAGCATTTT.

The V gene is TRBV5-1, the J gene TRBJ2-1, with D hard to call. CDR1 and CDR2 from the germline V gene are SGHRS and YFSETQ. The CDR3 runs 15 residues. V shed 0 bases and J shed 7 bases, with 14 bases lying between them. The CDR3, as DNA: TGCGCCAGCAGCTTGGGCGTAGGGTTTGGGAATGAGCAGTTCTTC. Its translation: CASSLGVGFGNEQFF.

This chain joins TRBV7-9 and TRBJ2-5; D may be TRBD2 (7 bases). The CDR3 spans 13 residues. With 5 bases removed from V and 3 bases from J, the gap between germline ends came to 10 bases. From germline, CDR1 is SEHNR and CDR2 FQNEAQ (reference sequence). This CDR3 is CASSEGGEETQYF. The DNA of the CDR3 is TGTGCCAGCAGCGAGGGGGGGGAAGAGACCCAGTACTTC.

This clonotype appeared a few times. The chain carries TRBV12-3 or TRBV12-4 and TRBJ2-1; D may be TRBD2 (6 bases). Trimming stripped 6 bases from V and 1 base from J, with 10 bases between. The CDR3 consists of 14 residues. The CDR3 DNA reads as TGTGCCAGCAGGGGGGGTCCTTCCTACAATGAGCAGTTCTTC. Amino acids: CASRGGPSYNEQFF.

CDR3 in amino acids: CASSQGIGQKSNEQFF. The CDR3 DNA reads as TGCGCCAGCAGCCAAGGGATCGGGCAGAAAAGCAATGAGCAGTTCTTC. The J gene is TRBJ2-1, the V gene TRBV4-1; no firm D call. V shed 1 base and J shed 6 bases, with 16 bases lying between them. The CDR3 is 16 amino acids. Germline V gene lookup returns CDR1 MGHRA and CDR2 YSYEKL.

V gene TRBV6-5 combines with J gene TRBJ2-5, with D possibly TRBD1 on 6 matching bases. Trimming stripped 6 bases from V and 11 bases from J, with 22 bases between. Germline V gene lookup returns CDR1 MNHEY and CDR2 SVGAGI. The length of the CDR3 is 14 residues. The CDR3 nucleotides are TGTGCCAGCAGCAGAGGACAGTACGCTTTAGAGCAGTACTTC. Its translation: CASSRGQYALEQYF.

This clonotype was picked up many times. V and J are TRBV5-1 and TRBJ2-7; D might be TRBD1 (6 bases). CDR1 and CDR2 from the germline V gene are SGHRS and YFSETQ. This CDR3 has 14 residues. V shed 4 bases and J shed 3 bases, with 14 bases lying between them. CDR3 in amino acids: CASSPVTGYYEQYF. The CDR3 DNA is TGCGCCAGCAGCCCCGTAACAGGGTACTACGAGCAGTACTTC.

This chain joins TRBV20-1 and TRBJ1-2; D remains ambiguous. CDR3 length equals 14 residues. Germline CDR1 is DFQATT and CDR2 is SNEGSKA (reference sequence). The V gene lost 3 bases and the J gene lost 4 bases, with 15 bases spanning the gap. The CDR3 here is CSARGPGILYGYTF. For the CDR3, the DNA is TGCAGTGCTAGGGGCCCGGGGATACTCTATGGCTACACCTTC.

The rearrangement joins TRBV12-3 or TRBV12-4 to TRBJ1-1, with 11 nucleotides matching TRBD1. V lost 10 bases, J lost 1 base, and 5 bases stayed unmatched. The CDR3 runs to 14 residues. The CDR3 reads CAIRGTGGNTEAFF. CDR3 nucleotide sequence: TGTGCCATCCGTGGGACAGGGGGGAACACTGAAGCTTTCTTT.

The rearrangement joins TRBV4-2 to TRBJ2-7; D might be TRBD1 (6 bases). This CDR3 spans 13 amino acids. Germline CDR1 is LGHNA and CDR2 is YNFKEQ. The V and J ends lost 5 bases and 5 bases respectively, with 13 bases between them. CDR3 loop: CASSKQGPHEQYF. The CDR3 DNA sequence: TGTGCCAGCAGCAAACAGGGTCCCCACGAGCAGTACTTC.

This clonotype was recorded a few times. The chain combines TRBV20-1 with TRBJ1-2, with unresolved D. Germline V gives CDR1 DFQATT, CDR2 SNEGSKA (reference sequence). CDR3 length equals 14 residues. Trimming cost V 0 bases and J 0 bases, with 8 bases left between them. In nucleotides, the CDR3 is TGCAGTGCTAGAGAGGGATTAGCTAACTATGGCTACACCTTC. Its translation is CSAREGLANYGYTF.

This clonotype has a handful of counts. The chain is built from TRBV7-9 and TRBJ2-3, with D perhaps assigned TRBD1 or TRBD2 (5 bases each). Per the germline V gene, CDR1 is SEHNR and CDR2 is FQNEAQ (reference sequence). The CDR3 extends over 17 amino acids. V was clipped by 5 bases and J by 4 bases, with 22 bases between them. CDR3 sequence reads: CASSRLRGPEIPDTQYF. CDR3 DNA: TGTGCCAGCAGCCGTTTAAGGGGACCCGAAATCCCAGATACGCAGTATTTT.

The chain recombines TRBV5-1 with TRBJ1-4, with a possible D match to TRBD1 (6 bases). Trimming cost V 4 bases and J 2 bases, with 15 bases left between them. This CDR3 is 16 amino acids long. In germline, CDR1 is SGHRS, CDR2 YFSETQ. CDR3 amino acids: CASSETLQGTNEKLFF. The CDR3 DNA sequence: TGCGCCAGCAGCGAAACCTTACAGGGCACTAATGAAAAACTGTTTTTT.

This clonotype was detected a few times. V is TRBV7-9 and J is TRBJ1-1; tentatively, D is TRBD1 (5 bases). CDR3 size: 13 residues. V lost 5 bases to trimming and J lost 8 bases, with 15 bases between them. Germline V gene data show CDR1 as SEHNR and CDR2 as FQNEAQ (reference sequence). The CDR3 is CASSIGSRAEAFF. The CDR3 DNA sequence: TGTGCCAGCAGCATCGGGTCCAGGGCAGAAGCTTTCTTT.